Following are 28 T cell receptor beta chains from one sample sequenced in a study of blood T cell repertoires in COVID-19. Assay used: immunoSEQ multiplex PCR; TCRdb lists only in-frame clones, some missing. The repertoire has around 450,000 clones, around 89% of them found once; the top ten carry 4% to 5.5%. Specimen: peripheral blood. These receptors originate from a woman younger than 45 with acute or convalescent COVID-19.

This clone was counted once. The chain couples TRBV15 to TRBJ1-1, with 8 bases matching TRBD1. The CDR3 covers 13 residues. CDR1 and CDR2 (germline): LNHNV, YYDKDF (reference sequence). V lost 3 bases to trimming and J lost 4 bases; unmatched junction nucleotides: 1. This chain's CDR3 is CATSSGQGTEAFF. For the CDR3, the DNA is TGTGCCACCAGCAGTGGACAGGGCACTGAAGCTTTCTTT.

The gene calls are TRBV19 and TRBJ2-7; 8 nucleotides agree with TRBD1. V shed 10 bases and J 1 base; nucleotides not matched to a gene: 9. CDR3 length: 14 amino acids. CDR1 is LNHDA, CDR2 SQIVND, per germline (reference sequence). As DNA, the CDR3 is TGTGCCACTCAAGACAGGGGACATTCCTACGAGCAGTACTTC. Residues: CATQDRGHSYEQYF.

V and J are TRBV13 and TRBJ1-1; a possible D gene is TRBD1 (6 bases). Deletions cut 6 bases from V and 0 bases from J, with 11 bases between. This CDR3 is built from 14 residues. CDR1 is PRHDT and CDR2 is FYEKMQ in the germline V gene (reference sequence). CDR3 sequence (DNA): TGTGCCAGCAGGGGGGGGGCACTGAACACTGAAGCTTTCTTT. Translating gives CASRGGALNTEAFF. Combining the CDR3 with reference TRBV13 and TRBJ1-1 gives the whole variable domain AAGVIQSPRHLIKEKRETATLKCYPIPRHDTVYWYQQGPGQDPQFLISFYEKMQSDKGSIPDRFSAQQFSDYHSELNMSSLELGDSALYFCASRGGALNTEAFFGQGTRLTVV.

CDR3 in amino acids: CASSQDLAGGPNIYNEQFF. The CDR3 DNA sequence: TGCGCCAGCAGCCAAGATCTAGCGGGGGGGCCTAATATCTACAATGAGCAGTTCTTC. The rearrangement uses TRBV4-1 and TRBJ2-1, with 12 nucleotides matching TRBD2. The CDR3 is 19 residues long. Germline CDR1 is MGHRA and CDR2 is YSYEKL. Trimming removed 0 bases from V and 3 bases from J; junction bases left unmatched: 9.

The V call is TRBV28, the J call TRBJ1-5, with 8 nucleotides matching TRBD1. V lost 10 bases to trimming and J lost 7 bases; unmatched junction nucleotides: 18. CDR3 length: 16 residues. Germline assignment: CDR1 MDHEN and CDR2 SYDVKM. This CDR3 is CAIRESRQGIGQPQHF. The CDR3 DNA reads TGTGCCATTAGGGAGAGTAGACAGGGGATAGGGCAGCCCCAGCATTTT.

V gene TRBV20-1 combines with J gene TRBJ2-3, with TRBD2 matching over 7 bases. Per germline, CDR1 DFQATT and CDR2 SNEGSKA (reference sequence). CDR3 size: 17 residues. Losses at the gene ends were 3 bases for V and 0 bases for J; bases not matched to a gene: 12. CDR3 amino acids: CSASVSTSAPSTDTQYF. CDR3 DNA sequence: TGCAGTGCTAGTGTATCTACTAGCGCCCCTAGCACAGATACGCAGTATTTT.

The table lists this clone with a count of one. The gene calls are TRBV7-2 and TRBJ2-2, with 8 bases lining up with TRBD2. The CDR3 has 17 residues. The J segment lost 3 bases and the V segment lost 4 bases, leaving 10 bases of the junction unmatched. In germline, CDR1 is SGHTA, CDR2 FQGNSA. For the CDR3, the DNA is TGTGCCAGCAGCTCCACCCAGCGGGGGATAGACACCGGGGAGCTGTTTTTT. It translates to CASSSTQRGIDTGELFF. Full variable domain (outside the CDR3, taken from reference TRBV7-2 and TRBJ2-2): GAGVSQSPSNKVTEKGKDVELRCDPISGHTALYWYRQSLGQGLEFLIYFQGNSAPDKSGLPSDRFSAERTGGSVSTLTIQRTQQEDSAVYLCASSSTQRGIDTGELFFGEGSRLTVL.

V usage is TRBV5-8 and J usage is TRBJ1-5; 7 bases align to TRBD1. CDR1 SGHTS and CDR2 YDEGEE come from the germline V gene. V lost 6 bases to trimming and J lost 3 bases; unmatched junction nucleotides: 6. The CDR3 consists of 14 residues. Here the CDR3 DNA reads TGTGCCAGCAACCCGGACAGGCTCAATCAGCCCCAGCATTTT. It codes for CASNPDRLNQPQHF.

The chain combines TRBV28 with TRBJ1-5, with TRBD1 matching 9 bases. The CDR3 is 14 residues long. After removal of 6 bases from V and 2 bases from J, the junction contained 2 bases not matched to a gene. From germline, CDR1 is MDHEN and CDR2 SYDVKM. The CDR3 DNA follows: TGTGCCAGCAGGAACAGGGGGCGCAATCAGCCCCAGCATTTT. It translates to CASRNRGRNQPQHF.

This CDR3 reads CASSSQSGTGRAYGYTF. CDR3 in DNA: TGCGCCAGCAGCTCACAGTCCGGGACAGGGAGGGCCTATGGCTACACCTTC. The gene calls are TRBV5-1 and TRBJ1-2; TRBD1 aligns across 9 bases. CDR1 is SGHRS, CDR2 YFSETQ, per germline. V trimming: 3 bases; J trimming: 4 bases; junction bases outside the gene matches: 13. The CDR3 covers 17 residues.

V and J are TRBV6-1 and TRBJ2-7; D uncertain. Trimming shortened V by 1 base and J by 2 bases, and 15 bases separated the two germline ends. Germline CDR1 and CDR2: MNHNS and SASEGT. This CDR3 is built from 16 residues. This CDR3 reads CASSEVEDTSTYEQYF. CDR3 coding DNA: TGTGCCAGCAGTGAAGTTGAAGACACCTCCACCTACGAGCAGTACTTC.

This sequence joins TRBV14 and TRBJ1-2; D is unclear. Germline V gives CDR1 SGHDN, CDR2 FVKESK. This CDR3 comprises 15 residues. Deletions cut 6 bases from V and 2 bases from J, with 16 bases between. CDR3 amino acids: CASSLATRGNYGYTF. CDR3 in DNA: TGTGCCAGCAGTCTCGCCACGCGGGGAAACTATGGCTACACCTTC.

The genes are TRBV6-2 or TRBV6-3 and TRBJ2-5; perhaps TRBD1 as D (6 bases). The germline V gene encodes CDR1 MNHEY and CDR2 SVGEGT. The ends were cut back, 5 bases at V and 5 bases at J, with 6 bases in the middle. The CDR3 has 11 residues. CDR3 loop: CASSDRETQYF. CDR3 nucleotide sequence: TGTGCCAGCAGTGACAGGGAGACCCAGTACTTC.

This CDR3 is CAWRWTGAGELFF. CDR3 sequence (DNA): TGTGCCTGGAGATGGACAGGGGCCGGGGAGCTGTTTTTT. The J gene is TRBJ2-2, the V gene TRBV30, with 9 bases identical to TRBD1. This CDR3 has 13 amino acids. J lost 6 bases, V lost 3 bases, and 2 bases had no gene match. The germline V gene encodes CDR1 GTSNPN and CDR2 SVGIG (reference sequence). The entire variable domain, with the rest obtained from reference TRBV30 and TRBJ2-2, is as follows: SQTIHQWPATLVQPVGSPLSLECTVEGTSNPNLYWYRQAAGRGLQLLFYSVGIGQISSEVPQNLSASRPQDRQFILSSKKLLLSDSGFYLCAWRWTGAGELFFGEGSRLTVL.

The chain uses TRBV10-3 and TRBJ2-4, with 10 bases matching TRBD1. CDR3 length: 13 residues. After removal of 10 bases from V and 5 bases from J, the junction contained 5 bases not matched to a gene. Germline CDR1 ENHRY, CDR2 SYGVKD. CDR3 residues: CATGTGEENIQYF. CDR3 nucleotides: TGTGCCACCGGGACAGGGGAGGAAAACATTCAGTACTTC.

The chain employs TRBV28 and TRBJ2-7; a weak D match, TRBD2 (6 bases). The germline V and J ends were trimmed by 10 bases and 6 bases, with 13 bases remaining between them. The CDR3 is 11 residues long. CDR1 MDHEN and CDR2 SYDVKM come from the germline V gene. The CDR3 loop reads CATSGGTEQYF. Here the CDR3 DNA reads TGTGCCACGTCCGGGGGAACCGAGCAGTACTTC. Full variable domain (missing parts from reference TRBV28 and TRBJ2-7): DVKVTQSSRYLVKRTGEKVFLECVQDMDHENMFWYRQDPGLGLRLIYFSYDVKMKEKGDIPEGYSVSREKKERFSLILESASTNQTSMYLCATSGGTEQYFGPGTRLTVT.

Here the CDR3 DNA reads TGTGCCAGCAGTTTCAAAGGACAGGGAGGCTACGAGCAGTACTTC. Translating gives CASSFKGQGGYEQYF. V gene TRBV6-5 combines with J gene TRBJ2-7; TRBD1 aligns across 8 bases. The CDR3 is made up of 15 amino acids. With 4 bases clipped from V and 3 bases from J, the junction kept 8 bases outside the gene matches. The V gene's germline CDR1 is MNHEY and CDR2 SVGAGI.

The chain uses TRBV12-3 or TRBV12-4 and TRBJ1-3; D unresolved. The V gene lost 5 bases and the J gene lost 4 bases, with 9 bases spanning the gap. This CDR3 region has 13 residues. This chain's CDR3 is CASSLIRGNTIYF. DNA for the CDR3: TGTGCCAGCAGTCTTATCCGGGGAAACACCATATATTTT.

The chain recombines TRBV4-1 with TRBJ1-4; D uncertain. The germline gives CDR1 MGHRA, CDR2 YSYEKL. V lost 1 base and J 7 bases, leaving 7 bases between the germline ends. The CDR3 extends over 13 amino acids. The CDR3 DNA sequence: TGCGCCAGCAGCCAAGGGACTGGTGAAAAACTGTTTTTT. As protein: CASSQGTGEKLFF.

The rearrangement joins TRBV12-3 or TRBV12-4 to TRBJ1-2, with 7 bases aligning to TRBD1. The CDR3 totals 13 residues. J lost 10 bases, V lost 0 bases, and 5 bases had no gene match. In nucleotides, the CDR3 is TGTGCCAGCAGTTTAGCTCCCCAGGGGGACTACACCTTC. The encoded protein is CASSLAPQGDYTF.

J is TRBJ2-7 and V is TRBV5-1; weak D call: TRBD2 (6 bases). Trimming cost V 5 bases and J 2 bases, with 17 bases left between them. The CDR3 has 15 residues. The germline V gene has CDR1 SGHRS and CDR2 YFSETQ. CDR3 coding DNA: TGCGCCAGCAGGCCGGCCGGGACTGAAACCTACGAGCAGTACTTC. Its translation is CASRPAGTETYEQYF.

The CDR3 DNA sequence: TGTGCCTGGAGTAAAGGGAGGGGTTCCTATAATTCACCCCTCCACTTT. Its protein is CAWSKGRGSYNSPLHF. The rearrangement links TRBV30 to TRBJ1-6, with D possibly TRBD1 on 5 matching bases. The CDR3 length is 16 residues. Germline V CDR1 and CDR2: GTSNPN, SVGIG (reference sequence). V gave up 2 bases and J gave up 1 base, with 12 bases separating them.

The gene calls are TRBV6-2 or TRBV6-3 and TRBJ2-3, with D possibly being TRBD1 (5 bases). The CDR3 sequence is 15 residues long. Trimming cost V 2 bases and J 3 bases, with 12 bases left between them. CDR1 is MNHEY, CDR2 SVGEGT, per germline. The CDR3 spells CASSYVAGLTDTQYF. The CDR3 DNA reads TGTGCCAGCAGTTACGTGGCAGGGCTTACAGATACGCAGTATTTT.

The genes are TRBV4-1 and TRBJ2-1, with D perhaps TRBD2 (6 bases). Deletions cut 1 base from V and 0 bases from J, with 13 bases between. Germline-derived CDR1 and CDR2 are MGHRA and YSYEKL. CDR3 length: 17 residues. CDR3 residues: CASSQGSSASSYNEQFF. In DNA, the CDR3 is TGCGCCAGCAGCCAAGGTTCTAGCGCAAGCTCCTACAATGAGCAGTTCTTC.

The chain has TRBV5-1 and TRBJ1-1; D not certain. The V end was cut by 3 bases, the J end by 7 bases, with 16 bases between. The CDR3 runs 14 residues. Germline V lookup: CDR1 SGHRS, CDR2 YFSETQ. CDR3 residues: CASSSSSAVFEAFF. The DNA for the CDR3 is TGCGCCAGCAGCTCCTCTAGTGCTGTGTTTGAAGCTTTCTTT. Supplemented by reference TRBV5-1 and TRBJ1-1, the full variable domain reads KAGVTQTPRYLIKTRGQQVTLSCSPISGHRSVSWYQQTPGQGLQFLFEYFSETQRNKGNFPGRFSGRQFSNSRSEMNVSTLELGDSALYLCASSSSSAVFEAFFGQGTRLTVV.

The V and J genes are TRBV15 and TRBJ1-3, with a weak D call TRBD1 (5 bases). V lost 0 bases, J lost 4 bases, and 10 bases lay in between. The CDR3 consists of 15 residues. Germline values: CDR1 LNHNV, CDR2 YYDKDF (reference sequence). CDR3 nucleotides: TGTGCCACCAGCAGAGACAGGGCAACGGGAAACACCATATATTTT. Amino acid sequence: CATSRDRATGNTIYF.

The rearrangement links TRBV9 to TRBJ2-1, with a tentative D call TRBD2 (7 bases). V gave up 0 bases and J gave up 1 base, with 11 bases separating them. Germline values: CDR1 SGDLS, CDR2 YYNGEE. This CDR3 is 16 amino acids long. This CDR3 is CASSVGRGGSYNEQFF. CDR3 coding DNA: TGTGCCAGCAGCGTAGGGAGGGGGGGATCCTACAATGAGCAGTTCTTC.

V gene TRBV9 combines with J gene TRBJ2-3; 12 nucleotides agree with TRBD2. The ends lost 2 bases at V and 5 bases at J; junction bases unmatched: 0. The CDR3 is 14 residues long. Germline assignment: CDR1 SGDLS and CDR2 YYNGEE. The CDR3 is CASSVTSGGDTQYF. CDR3 in DNA: TGTGCCAGCAGCGTGACTAGCGGGGGAGATACGCAGTATTTT.